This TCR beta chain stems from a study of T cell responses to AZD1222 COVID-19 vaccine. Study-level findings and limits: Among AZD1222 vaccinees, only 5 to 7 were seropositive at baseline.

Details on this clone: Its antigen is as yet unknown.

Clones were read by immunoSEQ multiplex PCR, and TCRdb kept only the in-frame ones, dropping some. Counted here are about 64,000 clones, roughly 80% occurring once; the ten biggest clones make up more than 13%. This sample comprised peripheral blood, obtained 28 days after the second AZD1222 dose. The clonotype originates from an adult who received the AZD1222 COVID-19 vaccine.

The CDR3 region has the DNA TGTGCCAGCTCACCGAGACAGGCCGCCTACACTGAAGCTTTCTTT. It translates to CASSPRQAAYTEAFF. The chain recombines TRBV18 with TRBJ1-1; a weak D match, TRBD1 (6 bases). Between the trimmed V and J ends, which lost 3 bases and 3 bases, there was a span of 14 bases. CDR3 length: 15 residues. Per germline, CDR1 KGHSH and CDR2 LQKENI.